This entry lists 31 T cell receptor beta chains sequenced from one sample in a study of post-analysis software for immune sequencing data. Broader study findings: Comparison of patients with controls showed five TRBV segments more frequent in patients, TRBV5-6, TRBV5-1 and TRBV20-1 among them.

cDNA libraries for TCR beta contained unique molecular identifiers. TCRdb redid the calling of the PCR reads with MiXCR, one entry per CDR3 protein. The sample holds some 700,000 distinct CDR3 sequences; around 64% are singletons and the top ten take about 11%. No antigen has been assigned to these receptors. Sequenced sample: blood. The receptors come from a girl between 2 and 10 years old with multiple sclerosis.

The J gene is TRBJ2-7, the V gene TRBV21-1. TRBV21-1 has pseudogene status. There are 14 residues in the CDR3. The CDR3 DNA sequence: TGTGCCAGCAGCTTCCGCGGACGGATCTACGAGCAGTACTTC. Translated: CASSFRGRIYEQYF.

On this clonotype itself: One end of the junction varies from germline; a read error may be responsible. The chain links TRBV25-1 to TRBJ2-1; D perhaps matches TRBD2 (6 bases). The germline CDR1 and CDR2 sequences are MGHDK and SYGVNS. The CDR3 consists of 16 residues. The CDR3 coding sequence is TGTGCCAGCAGTGAATTTGGGGGGAGCTCCTGCAATGAGCAGTTCTTC. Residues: CASSEFGGSSCNEQFF.

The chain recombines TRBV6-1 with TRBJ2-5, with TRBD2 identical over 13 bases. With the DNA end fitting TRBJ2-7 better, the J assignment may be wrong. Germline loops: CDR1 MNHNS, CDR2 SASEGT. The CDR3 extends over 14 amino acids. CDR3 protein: CASYGLAGVNEQYF. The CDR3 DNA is TGTGCCAGCTATGGACTAGCGGGAGTAAACGAGCAGTACTTC.

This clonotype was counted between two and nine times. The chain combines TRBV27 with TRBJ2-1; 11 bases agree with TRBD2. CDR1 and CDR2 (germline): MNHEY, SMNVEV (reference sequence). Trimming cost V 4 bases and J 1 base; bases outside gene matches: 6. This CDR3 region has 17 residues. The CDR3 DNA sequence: TGTGCCAGCAGTTCTATAGCGGGGGGGCCGTCCTACAATGAGCAGTTCTTC. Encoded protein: CASSSIAGGPSYNEQFF.

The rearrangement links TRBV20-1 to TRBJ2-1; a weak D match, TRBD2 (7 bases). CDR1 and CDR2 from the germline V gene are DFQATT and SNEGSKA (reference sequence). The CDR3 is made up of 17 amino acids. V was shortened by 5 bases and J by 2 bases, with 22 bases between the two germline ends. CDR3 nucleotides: TGCAGTGCTTTCGCAGGGGATCGGGGGGACCCCTACAATGAGCAGTTCTTC. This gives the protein CSAFAGDRGDPYNEQFF.

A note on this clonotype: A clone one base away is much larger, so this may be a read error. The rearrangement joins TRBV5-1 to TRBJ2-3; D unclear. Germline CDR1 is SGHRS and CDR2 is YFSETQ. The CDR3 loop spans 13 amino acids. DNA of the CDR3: TGCGCCAGCAGCTCCACAGACACAGATGCGCAGTATTTT. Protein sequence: CASSSTDTDAQYF.

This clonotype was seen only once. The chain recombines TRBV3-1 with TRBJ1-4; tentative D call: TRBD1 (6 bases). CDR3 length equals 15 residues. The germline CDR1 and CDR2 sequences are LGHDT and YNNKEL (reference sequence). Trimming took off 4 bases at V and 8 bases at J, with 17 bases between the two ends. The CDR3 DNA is TGTGCCAGCAGCCGAGGACAGTGGGGGGACGAAAAACTGTTTTTT. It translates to CASSRGQWGDEKLFF.

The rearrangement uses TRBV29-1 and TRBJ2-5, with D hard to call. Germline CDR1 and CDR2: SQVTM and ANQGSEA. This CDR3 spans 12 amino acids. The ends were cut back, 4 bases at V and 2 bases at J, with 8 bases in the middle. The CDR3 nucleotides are TGCAGCGTTGGTGCGCCTCAAGAGACCCAGTACTTC. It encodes CSVGAPQETQYF.

As DNA, the CDR3 is TGTGCCAGCAGCTTAGGCATCTCGAACACAGATACGCAGTATTTT. It is translated as CASSLGISNTDTQYF. The V call is TRBV11-2, the J call TRBJ2-3, with no clear D. Trimming removed 1 base at V and 2 bases at J, with 10 bases between. Germline lookup yields CDR1 SGHAT and CDR2 FQNNGV. The CDR3 sequence is 15 residues long.

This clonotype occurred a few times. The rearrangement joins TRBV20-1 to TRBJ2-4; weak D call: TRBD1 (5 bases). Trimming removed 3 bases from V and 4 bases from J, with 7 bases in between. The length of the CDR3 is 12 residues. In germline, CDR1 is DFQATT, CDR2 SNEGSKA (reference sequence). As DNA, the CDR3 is TGCAGTGCTAGCTCAGGGAAAAACATTCAGTACTTC. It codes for CSASSGKNIQYF.

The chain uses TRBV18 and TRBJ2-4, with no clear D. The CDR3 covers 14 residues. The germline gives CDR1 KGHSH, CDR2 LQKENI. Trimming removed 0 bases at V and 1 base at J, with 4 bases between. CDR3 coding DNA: TGTGCCAGCTCACCACCGAGCGCCAAAAACATTCAGTACTTC. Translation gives CASSPPSAKNIQYF.

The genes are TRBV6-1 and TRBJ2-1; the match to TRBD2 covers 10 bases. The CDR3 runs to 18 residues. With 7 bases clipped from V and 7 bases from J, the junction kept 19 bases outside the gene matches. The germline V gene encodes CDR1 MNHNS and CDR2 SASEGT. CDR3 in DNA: TGTGCCAGCATCCTATCCCCGCTAGCGGGAGTGAATTCGAATGAGCAGTTCTTC. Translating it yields CASILSPLAGVNSNEQFF.

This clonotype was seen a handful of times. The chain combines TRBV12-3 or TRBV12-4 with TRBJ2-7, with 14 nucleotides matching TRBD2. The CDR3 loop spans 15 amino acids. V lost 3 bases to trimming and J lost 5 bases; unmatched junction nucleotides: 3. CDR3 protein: CASSFLGLAGDEQYF. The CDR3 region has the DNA TGTGCCAGCAGTTTCCTGGGACTAGCGGGAGACGAGCAGTACTTC.

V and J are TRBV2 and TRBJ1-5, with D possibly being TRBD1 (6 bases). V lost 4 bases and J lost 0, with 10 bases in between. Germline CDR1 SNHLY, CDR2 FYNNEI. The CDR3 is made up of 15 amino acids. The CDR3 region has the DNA TGTGCCAGCAGTGGGGGGCTCGTTAGCAATCAGCCCCAGCATTTT. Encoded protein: CASSGGLVSNQPQHF. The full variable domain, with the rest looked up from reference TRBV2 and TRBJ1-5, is EPEVTQTPSHQVTQMGQEVILRCVPISNHLYFYWYRQILGQKVEFLVSFYNNEISEKSEIFDDQFSVERPDGSNFTLKIRSTKLEDSAMYFCASSGGLVSNQPQHFGDGTRLSIL.

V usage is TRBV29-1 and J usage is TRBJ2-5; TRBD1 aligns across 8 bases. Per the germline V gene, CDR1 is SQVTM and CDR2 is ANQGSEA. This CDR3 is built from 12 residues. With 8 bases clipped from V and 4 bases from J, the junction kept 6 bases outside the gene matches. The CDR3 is CSMWTGTETQYF. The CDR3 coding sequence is TGCAGCATGTGGACAGGGACAGAGACCCAGTACTTC.

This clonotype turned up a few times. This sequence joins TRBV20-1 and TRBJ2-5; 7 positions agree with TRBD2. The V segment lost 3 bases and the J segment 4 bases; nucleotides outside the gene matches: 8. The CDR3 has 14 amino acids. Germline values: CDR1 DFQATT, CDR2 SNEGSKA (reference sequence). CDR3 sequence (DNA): TGCAGTGCTAGTGTTGCGGGAGTTCGAGAGACCCAGTACTTC. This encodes CSASVAGVRETQYF.

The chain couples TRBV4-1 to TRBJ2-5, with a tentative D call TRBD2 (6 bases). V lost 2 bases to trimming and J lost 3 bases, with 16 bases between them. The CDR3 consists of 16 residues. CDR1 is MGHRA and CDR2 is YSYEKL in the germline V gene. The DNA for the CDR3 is TGCGCCAGCAGCCAACCCCGAGCGGCGGGAAAAGAGACCCAGTACTTC. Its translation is CASSQPRAAGKETQYF.

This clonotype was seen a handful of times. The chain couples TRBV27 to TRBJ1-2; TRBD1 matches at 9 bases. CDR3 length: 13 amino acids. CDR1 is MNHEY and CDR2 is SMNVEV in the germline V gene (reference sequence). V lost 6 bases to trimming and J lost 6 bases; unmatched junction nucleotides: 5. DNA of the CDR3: TGTGCCAGCAGCCCACAGGGGGCACATGGCTACACCTTC. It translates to CASSPQGAHGYTF.

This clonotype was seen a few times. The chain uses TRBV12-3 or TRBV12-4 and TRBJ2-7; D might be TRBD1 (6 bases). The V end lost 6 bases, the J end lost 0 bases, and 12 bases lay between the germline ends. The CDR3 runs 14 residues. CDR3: CASRSQGRSYEQYF. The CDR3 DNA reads TGTGCCAGCAGGTCACAGGGACGCTCCTACGAGCAGTACTTC.

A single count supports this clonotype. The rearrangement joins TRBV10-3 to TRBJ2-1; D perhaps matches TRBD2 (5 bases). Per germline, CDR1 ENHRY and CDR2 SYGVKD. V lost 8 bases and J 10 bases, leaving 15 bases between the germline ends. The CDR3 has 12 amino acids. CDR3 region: CAISLPEREQFF. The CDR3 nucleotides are TGTGCCATCTCCCTACCCGAGCGGGAGCAGTTCTTC.

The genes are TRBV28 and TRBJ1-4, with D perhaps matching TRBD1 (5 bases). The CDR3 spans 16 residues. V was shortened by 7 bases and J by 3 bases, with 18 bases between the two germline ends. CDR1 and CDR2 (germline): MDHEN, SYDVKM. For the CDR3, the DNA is TGTGCCAGCACCCCACTGGGGGTGACAGCTAATGAAAAACTGTTTTTT. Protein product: CASTPLGVTANEKLFF.

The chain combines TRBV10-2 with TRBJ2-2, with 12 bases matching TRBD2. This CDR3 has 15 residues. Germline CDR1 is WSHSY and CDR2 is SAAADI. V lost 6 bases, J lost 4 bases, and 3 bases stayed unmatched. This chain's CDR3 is CASRSSGGATGELFF. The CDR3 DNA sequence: TGCGCCAGCAGGTCTAGCGGGGGGGCCACCGGGGAGCTGTTTTTT.

The CDR3 loop is CSARDGTSGGYEQYF. For the CDR3, the DNA is TGCAGTGCTAGAGACGGGACTAGCGGAGGCTACGAGCAGTACTTC. The rearrangement links TRBV20-1 to TRBJ2-7, with TRBD2 matching over 11 bases. With 0 bases clipped from V and 3 bases from J, the junction kept 4 bases outside the gene matches. Germline lookup yields CDR1 DFQATT and CDR2 SNEGSKA (reference sequence). The CDR3 has 15 residues.

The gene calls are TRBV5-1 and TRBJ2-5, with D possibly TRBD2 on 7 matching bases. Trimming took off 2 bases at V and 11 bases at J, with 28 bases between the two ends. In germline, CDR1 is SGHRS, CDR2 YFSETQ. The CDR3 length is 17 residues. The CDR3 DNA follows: TGCGCCAGCAGCTTCTCCCAGGGGCGGGGGAGCTCCAATGAGCAGTACTTC. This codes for CASSFSQGRGSSNEQYF.

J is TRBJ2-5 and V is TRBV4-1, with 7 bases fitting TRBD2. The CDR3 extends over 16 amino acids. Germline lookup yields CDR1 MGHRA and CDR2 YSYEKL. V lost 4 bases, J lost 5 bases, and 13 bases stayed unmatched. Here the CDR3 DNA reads TGCGCCAGCAGCCGAGATGGGGCGGGAGAGCGCGAGACCCAGTACTTC. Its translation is CASSRDGAGERETQYF.

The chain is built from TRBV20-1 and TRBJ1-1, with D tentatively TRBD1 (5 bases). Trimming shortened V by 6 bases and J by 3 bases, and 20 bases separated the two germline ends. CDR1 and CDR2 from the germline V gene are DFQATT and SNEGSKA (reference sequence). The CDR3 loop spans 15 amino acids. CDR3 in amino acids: CSAVGEGNVYTEAFF. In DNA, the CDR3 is TGCAGTGCCGTAGGGGAGGGGAATGTATACACTGAAGCTTTCTTT.

The CDR3 reads CATDRDRGTYEQYF. CDR3 coding DNA: TGTGCCACCGACCGGGACAGGGGGACCTACGAGCAGTACTTC. V usage is TRBV6-4 and J usage is TRBJ2-5; 11 positions agree with TRBD1. Near its end, the DNA agrees better with TRBJ2-7, so the J call may be wrong. Germline V gene lookup returns CDR1 MRHNA and CDR2 SNTAGT. The CDR3 loop spans 14 amino acids.

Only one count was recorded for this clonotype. Written as DNA, the CDR3 is TGTGCCAGTAGTATATCCCAGGGAGATGAGGACGAGCAGTACTTC. Protein: CASSISQGDEDEQYF. The rearrangement links TRBV19 to TRBJ2-7; possibly TRBD1 or TRBD2 for D (5 bases each). V was pared by 2 bases and J by 5 bases, with 16 bases between. Per the germline V gene, CDR1 is LNHDA and CDR2 is SQIVND (reference sequence). The CDR3 contains 15 residues.

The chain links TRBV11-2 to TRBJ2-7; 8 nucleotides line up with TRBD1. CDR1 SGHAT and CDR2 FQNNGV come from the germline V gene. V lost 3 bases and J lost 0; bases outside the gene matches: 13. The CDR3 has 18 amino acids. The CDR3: CASSFSNRQGAYSYEQYF. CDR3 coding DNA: TGTGCCAGCAGCTTCTCCAACCGTCAGGGGGCTTACTCCTACGAGCAGTACTTC.

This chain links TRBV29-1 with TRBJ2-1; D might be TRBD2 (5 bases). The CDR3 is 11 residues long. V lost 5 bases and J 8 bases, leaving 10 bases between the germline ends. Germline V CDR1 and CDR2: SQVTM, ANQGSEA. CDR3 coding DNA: TGCAGCGTTCCCAGCGGCGATGAGCAGTTCTTC. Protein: CSVPSGDEQFF.

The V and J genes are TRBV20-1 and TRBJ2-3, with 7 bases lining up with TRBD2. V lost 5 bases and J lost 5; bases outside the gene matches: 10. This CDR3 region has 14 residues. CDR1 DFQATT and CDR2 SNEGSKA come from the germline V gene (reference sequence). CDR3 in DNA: TGCAGTGCTTCGAGCGGGGCATCAGTAGATACGCAGTATTTT. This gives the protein CSASSGASVDTQYF.